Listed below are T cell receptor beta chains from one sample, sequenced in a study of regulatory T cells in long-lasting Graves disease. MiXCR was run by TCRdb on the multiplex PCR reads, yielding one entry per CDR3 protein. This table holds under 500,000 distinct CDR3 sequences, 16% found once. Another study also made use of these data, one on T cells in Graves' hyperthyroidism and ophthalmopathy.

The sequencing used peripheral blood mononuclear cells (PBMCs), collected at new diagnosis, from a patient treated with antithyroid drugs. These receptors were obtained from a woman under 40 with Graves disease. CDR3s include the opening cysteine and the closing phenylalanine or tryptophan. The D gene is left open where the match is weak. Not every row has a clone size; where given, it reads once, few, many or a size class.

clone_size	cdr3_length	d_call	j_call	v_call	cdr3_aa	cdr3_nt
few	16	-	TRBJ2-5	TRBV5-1	CASRKDPERGLETQYF	TGCGCCAGCAGAAAGGACCCTGAGCGCGGGTTAGAGACCCAGTACTTC
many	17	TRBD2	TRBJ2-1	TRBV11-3	CASSRRLAGVSGDEQFF	TGTGCCAGCAGCCGGAGACTAGCGGGAGTGTCCGGGGATGAGCAGTTCTTC
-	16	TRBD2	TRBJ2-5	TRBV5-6	CASSLLTSGRRETQYF	TGTGCCAGCAGCTTGCTGACTAGCGGGAGACGGGAGACCCAGTACTTC
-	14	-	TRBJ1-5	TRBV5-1	CASSLRPVDQPQHF	TGCGCCAGCAGCTTGAGGCCAGTGGATCAGCCCCAGCATTTT
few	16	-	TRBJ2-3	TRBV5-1	CASSLLGESSTDTQYF	TGCGCCAGCAGCTTGCTAGGGGAATCTAGCACAGATACGCAGTATTTT
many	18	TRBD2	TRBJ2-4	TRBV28	CASSLFGLGGSRQDIQYF	TGTGCCAGCAGTTTATTCGGTCTTGGCGGGAGCAGGCAAGATATTCAGTACTTC
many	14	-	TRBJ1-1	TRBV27	CASSLASIGTEAFF	TGTGCCAGCAGTTTAGCTTCAATCGGCACTGAAGCTTTCTTT
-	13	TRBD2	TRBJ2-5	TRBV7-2	CASSPTPGLARYF	TGTGCCAGCAGCCCCACGCCGGGACTAGCCCGGTACTTC
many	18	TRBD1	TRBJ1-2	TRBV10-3	CAISESAWVDRGNYGYTF	TGTGCCATCAGTGAGTCAGCTTGGGTCGACAGGGGAAACTATGGCTACACCTTC
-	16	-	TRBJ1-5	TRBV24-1	CATSGGGRGKIQPQHF	TGTGCCACCAGTGGGGGGGGACGGGGGAAAATTCAGCCCCAGCATTTT
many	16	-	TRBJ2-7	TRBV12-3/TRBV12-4	CASSFGEKLSSYEQYF	TGTGCCAGCAGTTTTGGGGAAAAGTTAAGCTCCTACGAGCAGTACTTC
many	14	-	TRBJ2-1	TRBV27	CASSRSLALDEQFF	TGTGCCAGCAGTAGAAGTCTGGCCTTGGATGAGCAGTTCTTC
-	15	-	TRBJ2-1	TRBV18	CASSPLSGARNEQFF	TGTGCCAGCTCACCCCTATCGGGGGCCCGGAATGAGCAGTTCTTC
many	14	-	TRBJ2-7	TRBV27	CASSSGTRSYEQYF	TGTGCCAGCAGTTCCGGGACTCGATCCTACGAGCAGTACTTC
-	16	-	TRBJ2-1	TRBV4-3	CASSQDLGSGNNEQFF	TGCGCCAGCAGCCAAGATCTAGGTAGCGGTAACAATGAGCAGTTCTTC
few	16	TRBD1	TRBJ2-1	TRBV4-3	CASSQSTGRVVNEQFF	TGCGCCAGCAGCCAATCGACAGGGAGAGTAGTCAATGAGCAGTTCTTC
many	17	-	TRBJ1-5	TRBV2	CASSPEIRTTSNQPQHF	TGTGCCAGCAGTCCTGAAATCCGGACAACTAGCAATCAGCCCCAGCATTTT
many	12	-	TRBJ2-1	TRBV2	CASSLDSNEQFF	TGTGCCAGCAGTTTAGACAGCAATGAGCAGTTCTTC
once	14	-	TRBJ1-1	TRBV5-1	CVSSLVGRGSEAFF	TGCGTCAGCAGCTTGGTCGGGCGTGGGAGTGAAGCTTTCTTT
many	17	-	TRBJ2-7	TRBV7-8	CASSFENWPGRSYEQYF	TGTGCCAGCAGCTTTGAGAATTGGCCGGGACGCTCCTACGAGCAGTACTTC
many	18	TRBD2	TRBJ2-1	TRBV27	CASSFPGEPGLAGAEQFF	TGTGCCAGCAGTTTTCCGGGGGAACCGGGACTAGCGGGAGCTGAGCAGTTCTTC
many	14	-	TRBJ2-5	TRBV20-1	CSARESRGGETQYF	TGCAGTGCTAGAGAGAGCAGGGGAGGAGAGACCCAGTACTTC
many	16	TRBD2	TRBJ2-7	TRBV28	CASRPPGLAGGNEQYF	TGTGCCAGCAGACCCCCGGGACTAGCGGGAGGGAACGAGCAGTACTTC
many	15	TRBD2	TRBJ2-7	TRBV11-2	CASSLALAGVHEQYF	TGTGCCAGCAGCTTAGCCCTAGCGGGAGTACATGAGCAGTACTTC
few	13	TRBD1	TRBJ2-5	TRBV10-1	CASSRDRGKTQYF	TGCGCCAGCAGCCGGGACAGAGGAAAGACCCAGTACTTC
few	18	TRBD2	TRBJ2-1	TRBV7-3	CASSLDGEAGAGYNEQFF	TGTGCCAGCAGCTTAGATGGAGAAGCGGGAGCGGGCTACAATGAGCAGTTCTTC